The 14 T cell receptor beta chains below come from one sample, sequenced in a study of post-analysis software for immune sequencing data. Study results and limitations: Patients had higher frequencies than controls of a few TRBV segments, including TRBV5-6, TRBV5-1 and TRBV20-1.

Unique molecular identifiers were carried by the TCR beta cDNA libraries. TCRdb re-called the PCR reads through MiXCR, storing one row per CDR3 protein. The sample has about 540,000 distinct CDR3 sequences; roughly 34% are singletons. No antigen has been identified for these receptors. The specimen sequenced was blood. These receptors all come from a girl younger than 18 with multiple sclerosis.

The genes are TRBV3-1 and TRBJ2-1, with 12 bases matching TRBD1. Trimming cost V 4 bases and J 2 bases; bases outside gene matches: 3. The CDR3 length is 16 residues. Germline assignment: CDR1 LGHDT and CDR2 YNNKEL (reference sequence). CDR3 region: CASSRDRGRTYNEQFF. The DNA for the CDR3 is TGTGCCAGCAGCCGGGACAGGGGGCGAACCTACAATGAGCAGTTCTTC.

In this sample, this clonotype turned up many times. The V gene is TRBV29-1, the J gene TRBJ2-7; 7 bases agree with TRBD2. Trimming at V came to 1 base and at J to 6 bases, leaving 3 bases not matched to a gene. The germline CDR1 and CDR2 sequences are SQVTM and ANQGSEA. The CDR3 loop spans 12 amino acids. CDR3 region: CSVEGGGTEQYF. CDR3 coding DNA: TGCAGCGTTGAAGGGGGAGGGACCGAGCAGTACTTC.

This chain links TRBV6-1 with TRBJ2-5; no firm D call. The J call may be incorrect, as the DNA end agrees better with TRBJ2-7. CDR3 length equals 13 residues. Germline V gene lookup returns CDR1 MNHNS and CDR2 SASEGT. CDR3 DNA sequence: TGTGCCAGCAGTGTCGGACGGGCGGACGAGCAGTACTTC. Translated: CASSVGRADEQYF.

This clonotype showed up many times. The chain recombines TRBV2 with TRBJ1-2, with D perhaps matching TRBD1 (5 bases). The CDR3 extends over 12 amino acids. V was trimmed by 6 bases and J by 3 bases, leaving 8 bases between them. Germline loops: CDR1 SNHLY, CDR2 FYNNEI. Here the CDR3 DNA reads TGTGCCAGCAGCGGGACTTACTATGGCTACACCTTC. This sequence encodes CASSGTYYGYTF.

V is TRBV29-1 and J is TRBJ1-1; 7 nucleotides match TRBD1. Germline-derived CDR1 and CDR2 are SQVTM and ANQGSEA. The CDR3 spans 12 residues. V trimming: 7 bases; J trimming: 1 base; junction bases outside the gene matches: 3. CDR3 protein: CSGGTANTEAFF. In DNA, the CDR3 is TGCAGCGGCGGGACAGCGAACACTGAAGCTTTCTTT.

This clonotype was detected a few times. The V and J genes are TRBV4-1 and TRBJ1-1; 9 nucleotides agree with TRBD1. Trimming cost V 5 bases and J 4 bases; bases outside gene matches: 8. Germline-derived CDR1 and CDR2 are MGHRA and YSYEKL. CDR3 size: 15 residues. The CDR3, as DNA: TGCGCCAGCAGCTTCCCGGGACAGGGACTCACTGAAGCTTTCTTT. Translated, it gives CASSFPGQGLTEAFF.

This chain connects TRBV12-5 to TRBJ2-3; D perhaps matches TRBD1 (5 bases). There are 12 residues in the CDR3. Germline CDR1 LGHNT, CDR2 FRNRAP. With 3 bases removed from V and 6 bases from J, the gap between germline ends came to 7 bases. CDR3 bases: TGTGCTAGTGGTTTATCAGGGGATACGCAGTATTTT. This translates into CASGLSGDTQYF.

This clonotype was seen repeatedly, ten times or more. The chain employs TRBV10-2 and TRBJ2-1, with 7 bases fitting TRBD1. The CDR3 spans 13 residues. With V trimmed by 7 bases and J by 6 bases, 6 bases remained unmatched. CDR1 and CDR2 (germline): WSHSY, SAAADI. The CDR3 reads CASTVTGSNEQFF. The CDR3 DNA reads TGCGCCAGCACCGTGACAGGGAGCAATGAGCAGTTCTTC.

This clonotype has only a few counts. The rearrangement uses TRBV29-1 and TRBJ2-7; perhaps TRBD2 as D (6 bases). V shed 4 bases and J shed 5 bases, with 12 bases lying between them. Germline loops: CDR1 SQVTM, CDR2 ANQGSEA. The CDR3 is 12 amino acids. CDR3 bases: TGCAGCGTTGTTTGGGGGGTCCACGAGCAGTACTTC. Translating gives CSVVWGVHEQYF.

V is TRBV7-9 and J is TRBJ2-7, with D possibly being TRBD1 or TRBD2 (5 bases each). V was shortened by 3 bases and J by 1 base, with 13 bases between the two germline ends. CDR1 and CDR2 (germline): SEHNR, FQNEAQ (reference sequence). This CDR3 has 15 amino acids. The CDR3 loop reads CASSFRDGLSYEQYF. DNA for the CDR3: TGTGCCAGCAGCTTCCGGGACGGCCTGTCCTACGAGCAGTACTTC.

This chain's CDR3 is CASSSRYNSYEQYF. The CDR3 DNA follows: TGTGCCAGCAGCTCCCGGTACAATTCCTACGAGCAGTACTTC. This chain connects TRBV7-2 to TRBJ2-7; D is unresolved. Germline loops: CDR1 SGHTA, CDR2 FQGNSA. V shed 4 bases and J shed 1 base, with 11 bases lying between them. CDR3 length equals 14 residues.

The chain uses TRBV7-9 and TRBJ2-5; no clear D. There are 14 residues in the CDR3. V was cut by 2 bases and J by 4 bases, with 11 bases left in between. Germline V gene lookup returns CDR1 SEHNR and CDR2 FQNEAQ (reference sequence). CDR3 sequence (DNA): TGTGCCAGCAGCTTATTTAGCAACAGAGAGACCCAGTACTTC. Translated: CASSLFSNRETQYF.

This clonotype was detected only a few times. V and J are TRBV5-5 and TRBJ2-4, with a possible D match to TRBD1 (6 bases). The J call may not be correct, given that the DNA end is closer to TRBJ2-7. CDR1 is SGHKS, CDR2 YYEKEE, per germline (reference sequence). There are 12 residues in the CDR3. The CDR3 region has the DNA TGTGCCAGCAGCAGACAGGTCCACGAGCAGTACTTC. Protein sequence: CASSRQVHEQYF.

Details on this clonotype: A clone one base away is much larger, so this may be a read error. The rearrangement joins TRBV3-1 to TRBJ2-5; D tentatively reads TRBD1 or TRBD2 (6 bases each). CDR3 length: 15 amino acids. Germline V gene sequence: CDR1 LGHDT, CDR2 YNNKEL (reference sequence). V lost 4 bases and J lost 11, with 23 bases in between. CDR3: CASSRMTNGGTKQYF. The CDR3 nucleotides are TGTGCCAGCAGCCGCATGACTAACGGGGGCACCAAGCAGTACTTC.